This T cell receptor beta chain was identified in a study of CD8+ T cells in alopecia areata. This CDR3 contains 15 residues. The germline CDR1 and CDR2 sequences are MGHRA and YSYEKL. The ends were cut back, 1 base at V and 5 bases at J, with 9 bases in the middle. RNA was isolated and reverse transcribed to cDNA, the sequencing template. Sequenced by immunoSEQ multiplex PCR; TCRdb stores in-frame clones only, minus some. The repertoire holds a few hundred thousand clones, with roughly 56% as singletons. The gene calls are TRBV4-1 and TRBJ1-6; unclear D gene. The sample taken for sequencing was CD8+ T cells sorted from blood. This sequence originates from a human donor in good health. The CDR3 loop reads CASSQAIHDNSPLHF. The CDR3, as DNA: TGCGCCAGCAGCCAAGCAATACACGATAATTCACCCCTCCACTTT.